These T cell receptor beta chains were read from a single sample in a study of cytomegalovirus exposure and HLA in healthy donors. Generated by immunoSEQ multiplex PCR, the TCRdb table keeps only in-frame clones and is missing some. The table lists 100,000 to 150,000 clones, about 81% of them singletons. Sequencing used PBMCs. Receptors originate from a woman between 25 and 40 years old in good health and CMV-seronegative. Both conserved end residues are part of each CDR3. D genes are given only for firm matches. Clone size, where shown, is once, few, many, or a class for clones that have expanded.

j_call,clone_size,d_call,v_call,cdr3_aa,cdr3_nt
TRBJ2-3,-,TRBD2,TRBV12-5,CASGSSGAGTDTQYF,TGTGCTAGTGGCTCAAGCGGGGCGGGGACAGATACGCAGTATTTT
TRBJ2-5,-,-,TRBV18,CASSPWTATGGETQYF,TGTGCCAGCTCACCCTGGACAGCAACAGGTGGGGAGACCCAGTACTTC
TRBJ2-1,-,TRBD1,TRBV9,CASSAEPVGQGPYNEQFF,TGTGCCAGCAGCGCCGAGCCCGTGGGACAGGGCCCCTACAATGAGCAGTTCTTC
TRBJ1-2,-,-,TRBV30,CAWSVQANYGYTF,TGTGCCTGGAGTGTACAAGCTAACTATGGCTACACCTTC
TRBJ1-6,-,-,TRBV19,CASSYRRDSPLHF,TGTGCCAGTAGTTACCGACGGGATTCACCCCTCCACTTT
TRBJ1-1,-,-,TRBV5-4,CASSGGFGAFF,TGTGCCAGCAGCGGGGGCTTTGGGGCTTTCTTT
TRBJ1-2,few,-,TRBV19,CASKHDGNYGYTF,TGTGCCAGTAAACACGACGGGAACTATGGCTACACCTTC
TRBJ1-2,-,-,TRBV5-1,CASSLAAEGHGYTF,TGCGCCAGCAGCTTGGCGGCAGAGGGCCATGGCTACACCTTC
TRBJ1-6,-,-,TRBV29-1,CSVEDEEFCPNSPLHF,TGCAGCGTTGAAGACGAGGAGTTCTGTCCGAATTCACCCCTCCACTTT
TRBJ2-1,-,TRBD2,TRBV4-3,CASSPLAGGVRNEQFF,TGCGCCAGCAGCCCTCTAGCGGGAGGCGTTCGGAATGAGCAGTTCTTC
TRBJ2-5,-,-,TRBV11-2,CASSFSETQYF,TGTGCCAGCAGCTTCTCAGAGACCCAGTACTTC
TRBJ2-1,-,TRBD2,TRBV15,CATSDGTSGGDSYNEQFF,TGTGCCACCAGCGACGGGACTAGCGGGGGGGATTCCTACAATGAGCAGTTCTTC
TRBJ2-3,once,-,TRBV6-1,CASRTPYTQYF,TGTGCCTCTCGGACTCCCTATACGCAGTATTTT
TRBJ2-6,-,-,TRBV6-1,CASSEDFLRSGANVLTF,TGTGCCAGCAGTGAAGACTTCCTTCGCTCTGGGGCCAACGTCCTGACTTTC
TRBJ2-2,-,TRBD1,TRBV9,CASSVVGTDRTTGELFF,TGTGCCAGCAGCGTAGTCGGTACGGACAGGACAACCGGGGAGCTGTTTTTT
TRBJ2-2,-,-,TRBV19,CASSGGLSGELFF,TGTGCCAGTAGCGGAGGTTTATCCGGGGAGCTGTTTTTT
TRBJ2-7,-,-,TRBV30,CAWSRDYEQYF,TGTGCCTGGAGCCGGGACTACGAGCAGTACTTC
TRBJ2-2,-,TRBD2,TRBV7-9,CASSLDRLAGGPWTGELFF,TGTGCCAGCAGCTTAGACAGGCTAGCGGGAGGGCCTTGGACCGGGGAGCTGTTTTTT
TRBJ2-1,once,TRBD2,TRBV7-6,CASSHRTGGSDEQFF,TGTGCCAGCAGCCACCGGACTGGCGGGAGCGATGAGCAGTTCTTC
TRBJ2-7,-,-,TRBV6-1,CASSAQGTFYEQYF,TGTGCCAGCAGCGCGCAGGGAACCTTTTACGAGCAGTACTTC
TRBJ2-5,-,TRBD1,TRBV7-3,CASSLGTGQGGETQYF,TGTGCCAGCAGCTTAGGGACGGGACAGGGTGGGGAGACCCAGTACTTC
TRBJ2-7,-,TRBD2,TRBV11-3,CASSLGIAGGEQYF,TGTGCCAGCAGCTTAGGGATAGCGGGAGGTGAGCAGTACTTC
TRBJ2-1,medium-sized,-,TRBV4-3,CASSQDSEGLVYNEQFF,TGCGCCAGCAGCCAAGATAGTGAGGGATTGGTATACAATGAGCAGTTCTTC
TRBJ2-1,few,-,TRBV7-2,CASSPRGISYNEQFF,TGTGCCAGCAGCCCTCGGGGGATTTCCTACAATGAGCAGTTCTTC
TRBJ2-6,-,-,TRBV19,CASSIRSPGANVLTF,TGTGCCAGTAGTATTCGTAGCCCTGGGGCCAACGTCCTGACTTTC
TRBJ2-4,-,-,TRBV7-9,CASSPREGVGNQYF,TGTGCCAGCAGCCCTCGAGAAGGGGTCGGCAATCAGTACTTC
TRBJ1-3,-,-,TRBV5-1,CASSGGQGNTIYF,TGCGCCAGCAGCGGTGGACAGGGAAACACCATATATTTT
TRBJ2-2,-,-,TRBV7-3,CASSPSPNTGELFF,TGTGCCAGCAGCCCCTCCCCGAACACCGGGGAGCTGTTTTTT
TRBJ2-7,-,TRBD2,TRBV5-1,CASSLTGTSGGAQNEQYF,TGCGCCAGCAGCTTAACCGGGACTAGCGGGGGGGCTCAAAACGAGCAGTACTTC
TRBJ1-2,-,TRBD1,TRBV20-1,CSALTGDGYTF,TGCAGTGCCCTAACAGGGGACGGCTACACCTTC
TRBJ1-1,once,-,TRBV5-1,CASSLANQNTEAFF,TGCGCCAGCAGCTTGGCCAATCAGAACACTGAAGCTTTCTTT
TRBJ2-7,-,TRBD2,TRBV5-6,CASSWGTSGMYEQYF,TGTGCCAGCAGCTGGGGGACTAGCGGGATGTACGAGCAGTACTTC
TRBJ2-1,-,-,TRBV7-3,CASSPRRGSSYNEQFF,TGTGCCAGCAGCCCACGGCGCGGAAGCTCCTACAATGAGCAGTTCTTC
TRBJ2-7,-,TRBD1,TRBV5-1,CASRKGRGFSYEQYF,TGCGCCAGCAGGAAGGGCAGGGGGTTCTCCTACGAGCAGTACTTC
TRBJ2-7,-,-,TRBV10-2,CASSGTGNPYEQYF,TGCGCCAGCAGCGGCACAGGGAACCCCTACGAGCAGTACTTC
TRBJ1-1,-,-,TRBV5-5,CASLFTVNTEAFF,TGTGCCAGTTTATTTACAGTGAACACTGAAGCTTTCTTT
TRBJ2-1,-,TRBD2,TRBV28,CASSLVTSGSYNEQFF,TGTGCCAGCAGTTTGGTCACTAGCGGGAGCTACAATGAGCAGTTCTTC
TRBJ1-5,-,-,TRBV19,CASSTSQGNQPQHF,TGTGCCAGTAGTACGTCTCAGGGCAATCAGCCCCAGCATTTT
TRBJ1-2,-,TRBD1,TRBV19,CAGTGGNYGYTF,TGTGCCGGTACAGGGGGCAACTATGGCTACACCTTC
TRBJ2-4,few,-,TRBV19,CASIPTGQGNIQYF,TGTGCCAGTATTCCTACAGGGCAGGGGAACATTCAGTACTTC
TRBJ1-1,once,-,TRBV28,CASSDPGAEAFF,TGTGCCAGCAGTGACCCAGGCGCTGAAGCTTTCTTT
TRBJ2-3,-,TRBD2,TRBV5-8,CASSRRLAGDLDTQYF,TGTGCCAGCAGCCGAAGACTAGCGGGGGATCTAGATACGCAGTATTTT
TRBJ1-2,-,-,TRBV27,CASSLVGAGGYTF,TGTGCCAGCAGTTTAGTTGGGGCTGGGGGCTACACCTTC
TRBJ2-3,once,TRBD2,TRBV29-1,CSDQGLATYTDTQYF,TGCAGCGACCAGGGACTAGCGACATACACAGATACGCAGTATTTT
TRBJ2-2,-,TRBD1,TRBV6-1,CASSDRQGPTGELFF,TGTGCCAGCAGTGATCGACAGGGCCCCACCGGGGAGCTGTTTTTT
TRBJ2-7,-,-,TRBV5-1,CASSYAGTVLYEQYF,TGCGCCAGCAGCTACGCGGGGACCGTACTGTACGAGCAGTACTTC